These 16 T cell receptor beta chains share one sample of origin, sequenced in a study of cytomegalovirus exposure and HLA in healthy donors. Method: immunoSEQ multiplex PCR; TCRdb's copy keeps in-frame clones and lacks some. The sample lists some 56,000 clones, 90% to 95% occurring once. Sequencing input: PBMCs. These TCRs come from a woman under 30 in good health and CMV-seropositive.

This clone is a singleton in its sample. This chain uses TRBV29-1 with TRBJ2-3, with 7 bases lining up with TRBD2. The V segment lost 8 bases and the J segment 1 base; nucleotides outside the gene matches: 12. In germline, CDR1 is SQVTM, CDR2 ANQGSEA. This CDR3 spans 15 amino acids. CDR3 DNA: TGCAGCTCAAGGGAGGGCGGAGGCGGCACAGATACGCAGTATTTT. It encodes CSSREGGGGTDTQYF.

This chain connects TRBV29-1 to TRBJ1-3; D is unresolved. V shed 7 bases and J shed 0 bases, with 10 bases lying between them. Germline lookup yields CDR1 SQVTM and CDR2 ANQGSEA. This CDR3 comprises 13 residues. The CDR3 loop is CSAAISSGNTIYF. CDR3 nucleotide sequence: TGCAGCGCCGCCATCAGCTCTGGAAACACCATATATTTT.

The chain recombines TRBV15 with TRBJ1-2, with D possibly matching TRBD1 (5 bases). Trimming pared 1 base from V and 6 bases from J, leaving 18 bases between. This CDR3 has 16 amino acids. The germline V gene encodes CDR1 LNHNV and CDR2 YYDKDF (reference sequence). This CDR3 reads CATSRGGLLPSDGYTF. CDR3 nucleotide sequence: TGTGCCACCAGCAGAGGGGGGTTGCTCCCTAGCGATGGCTACACCTTC.

This CDR3 reads CASRGTGGDSEAFF. CDR3 coding DNA: TGTGCCAGCAGAGGGACAGGGGGCGACTCTGAAGCTTTCTTT. This chain links TRBV6-4 with TRBJ1-1; the match to TRBD1 covers 12 bases. Germline lookup yields CDR1 MRHNA and CDR2 SNTAGT. The CDR3 spans 14 residues. The trim removed 6 bases at V and 6 bases at J, leaving 5 bases unmatched.

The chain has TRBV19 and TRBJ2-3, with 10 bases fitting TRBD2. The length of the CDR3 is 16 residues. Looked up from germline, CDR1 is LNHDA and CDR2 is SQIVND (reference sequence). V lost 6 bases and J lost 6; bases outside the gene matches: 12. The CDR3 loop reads CASSPGPAGGPDTQYF. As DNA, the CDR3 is TGTGCCAGTAGCCCTGGGCCAGCGGGGGGGCCGGATACGCAGTATTTT.

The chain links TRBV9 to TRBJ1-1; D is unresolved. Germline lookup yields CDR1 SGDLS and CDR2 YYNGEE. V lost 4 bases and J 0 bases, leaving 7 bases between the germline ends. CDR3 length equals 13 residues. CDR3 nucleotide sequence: TGTGCCAGCAGCTTCAGGATGAACACTGAAGCTTTCTTT. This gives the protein CASSFRMNTEAFF.

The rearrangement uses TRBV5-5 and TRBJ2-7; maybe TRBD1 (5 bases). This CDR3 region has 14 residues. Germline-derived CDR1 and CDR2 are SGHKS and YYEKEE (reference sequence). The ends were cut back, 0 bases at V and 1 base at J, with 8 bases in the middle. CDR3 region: CASSLGDSSYEQYF. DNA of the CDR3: TGTGCCAGCAGCTTGGGTGACAGTTCCTACGAGCAGTACTTC. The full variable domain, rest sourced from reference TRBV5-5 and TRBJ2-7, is DAGVTQSPTHLIKTRGQQVTLRCSPISGHKSVSWYQQVLGQGPQFIFQYYEKEERGRGNFPDRFSARQFPNYSSELNVNALLLGDSALYLCASSLGDSSYEQYFGPGTRLTVT.

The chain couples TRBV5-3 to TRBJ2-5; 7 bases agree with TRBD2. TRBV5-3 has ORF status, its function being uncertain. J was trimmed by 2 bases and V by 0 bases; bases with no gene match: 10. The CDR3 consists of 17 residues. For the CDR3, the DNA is TGTGCCAGAAGCTTGGGGCGAGGGAGGGAAGGACAAGAGACCCAGTACTTC. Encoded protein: CARSLGRGREGQETQYF.

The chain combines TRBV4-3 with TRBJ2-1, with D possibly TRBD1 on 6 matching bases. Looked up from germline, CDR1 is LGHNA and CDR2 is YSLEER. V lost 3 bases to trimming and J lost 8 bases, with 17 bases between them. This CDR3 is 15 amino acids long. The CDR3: CASSQGDKVLHEQFF. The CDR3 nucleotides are TGCGCCAGCAGCCAGGGGGACAAGGTTCTCCATGAGCAGTTCTTC.

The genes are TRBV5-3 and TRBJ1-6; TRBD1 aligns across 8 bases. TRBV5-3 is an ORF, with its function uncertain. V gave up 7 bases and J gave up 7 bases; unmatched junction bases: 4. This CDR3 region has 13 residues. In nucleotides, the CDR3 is TGTGCCAGACCCAGGGGGCTCAATTCACCCCTCCACTTT. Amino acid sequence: CARPRGLNSPLHF.

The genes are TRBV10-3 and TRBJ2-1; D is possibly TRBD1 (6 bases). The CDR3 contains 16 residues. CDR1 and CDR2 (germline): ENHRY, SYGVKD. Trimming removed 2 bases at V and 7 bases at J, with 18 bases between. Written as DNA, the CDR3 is TGTGCCATCAGTGAGCCCTCCAAGCCCCAGGGGAATGAGCAGTTCTTC. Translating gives CAISEPSKPQGNEQFF.

The CDR3 coding sequence is TGCGCCAGCAGCCACCAGAAGGGGCAGGGGAATGAGCAGTTCTTC. This gives the protein CASSHQKGQGNEQFF. The chain has TRBV4-1 and TRBJ2-1; a weak D match, TRBD1 (6 bases). The V end was cut by 3 bases, the J end by 7 bases, with 16 bases between. Per the germline V gene, CDR1 is MGHRA and CDR2 is YSYEKL. This CDR3 is 15 amino acids long.

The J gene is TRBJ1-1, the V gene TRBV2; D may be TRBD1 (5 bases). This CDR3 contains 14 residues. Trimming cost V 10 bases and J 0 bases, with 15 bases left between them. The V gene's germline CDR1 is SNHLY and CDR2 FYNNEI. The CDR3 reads CATVGTTLNTEAFF. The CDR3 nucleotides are TGTGCCACCGTAGGGACTACATTGAACACTGAAGCTTTCTTT.

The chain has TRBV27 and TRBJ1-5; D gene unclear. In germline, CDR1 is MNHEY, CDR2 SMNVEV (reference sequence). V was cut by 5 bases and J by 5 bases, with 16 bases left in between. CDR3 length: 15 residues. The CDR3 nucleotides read TGTGCCAGCAGTCCGTTGCTTGGAGGGCATCAGCCCCAGCATTTT. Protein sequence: CASSPLLGGHQPQHF.

CDR3 DNA sequence: TGTGCCAGCAGTTACTCTGCCCCCGAGGGCGAGCAGTACTTC. Translating it yields CASSYSAPEGEQYF. The J gene is TRBJ2-7, the V gene TRBV6-5, with a tentative D call TRBD2 (5 bases). The V end lost 0 bases, the J end lost 6 bases, and 12 bases lay between the germline ends. This CDR3 has 14 amino acids. Germline V gives CDR1 MNHEY, CDR2 SVGAGI.

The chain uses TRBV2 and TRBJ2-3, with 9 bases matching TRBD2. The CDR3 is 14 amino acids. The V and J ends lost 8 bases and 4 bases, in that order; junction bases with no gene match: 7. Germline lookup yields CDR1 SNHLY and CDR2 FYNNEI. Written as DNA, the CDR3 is TGTGCCAGCGCGCGGGGGGGCCGCGCAGATACGCAGTATTTT. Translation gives CASARGGRADTQYF.